The 11 T cell receptor beta chains below come from one sample, sequenced in a study of blood T cell repertoires in COVID-19. Assay: immunoSEQ multiplex PCR; the TCRdb copy retains only in-frame clones and omits some. This sample yields some 250,000 clones, of which around 85% are seen a single time; approximately 10% belongs to the top ten. The sample consisted of peripheral blood. The receptors originated from a woman of 80 years or more with acute or convalescent COVID-19.

This clone has more than one count but fewer than ten. The J gene is TRBJ1-2, the V gene TRBV5-1, with D hard to call. Germline CDR1 reads SGHRS; CDR2 reads YFSETQ. The CDR3 spans 15 residues. The V gene lost 4 bases and the J gene lost 5 bases, with 18 bases spanning the gap. For the CDR3, the DNA is TGCGCCAGCAGCACTCAGGACGGGGAAGGGTATGGCTACACCTTC. It yields the protein CASSTQDGEGYGYTF.

This rearrangement joins TRBV7-9 to TRBJ2-7, with TRBD2 as a possible D gene (7 bases). The CDR3 contains 15 residues. The V gene's germline CDR1 is SEHNR and CDR2 FQNEAQ (reference sequence). The V and J ends lost 0 bases and 5 bases respectively, with 14 bases between them. The DNA for the CDR3 is TGTGCCAGCAGCTTAGCGAGGGGGGAGGGACACGAGCAGTACTTC. Residues: CASSLARGEGHEQYF.

The chain uses TRBV6-5 and TRBJ1-6; 8 nucleotides agree with TRBD1. Per germline, CDR1 MNHEY and CDR2 SVGAGI. The length of the CDR3 is 14 residues. V lost 7 bases to trimming and J lost 8 bases; unmatched junction nucleotides: 7. CDR3 DNA sequence: TGTGCCAGCACTACCCGGACAGGGTATTCACCCCTCCACTTT. Protein sequence: CASTTRTGYSPLHF.

The rearrangement joins TRBV3-1 (or the pseudogene TRBV3-2) to TRBJ2-2, with TRBD1 matching over 12 bases. The germline V gene encodes CDR1 LGHDT and CDR2 YNNKEL (reference sequence). The CDR3 has 16 residues. V shed 4 bases, J shed 4 bases, and the junction held 4 bases outside the gene matches. The DNA of the CDR3 is TGTGCCAGCAGCCTCCGGGACAGGGGGCTCACCGGGGAGCTGTTTTTT. Translating it yields CASSLRDRGLTGELFF.

As for this clone: The junction and the germline gene differ at one end; a read error may be behind it. The rearrangement joins TRBV7-7 to TRBJ2-5; the match to TRBD2 covers 7 bases. Germline values: CDR1 SSHAT, CDR2 FNYEAQ (reference sequence). The CDR3 runs 15 residues. CDR3 sequence: CASSFSSGKGETQYF. The CDR3 DNA sequence: TGTGCTAGCAGTTTTTCTAGCGGAAAAGGGGAGACCCAGTACTTC.

V gene TRBV5-6 combines with J gene TRBJ2-2; no clear D. Trimming shortened V by 0 bases and J by 7 bases, and 10 bases separated the two germline ends. This CDR3 is built from 14 residues. The germline V gene has CDR1 SGHDT and CDR2 YYEEEE. The CDR3 reads CASSLALPGGELFF. The CDR3 DNA reads TGTGCCAGCAGCTTGGCACTGCCTGGCGGGGAGCTGTTTTTT.

The chain joins TRBV19 to TRBJ1-5; D not resolved. Germline V CDR1 and CDR2: LNHDA, SQIVND (reference sequence). This CDR3 spans 15 amino acids. The ends were cut back, 5 bases at V and 1 base at J, with 12 bases in the middle. The CDR3, as DNA: TGTGCCAGTAGTCCCGCCGAGATAAGCAATCAGCCCCAGCATTTT. It yields the protein CASSPAEISNQPQHF.

The chain combines TRBV5-4 with TRBJ2-5, with 14 bases fitting TRBD2. The CDR3 totals 18 residues. V was clipped by 0 bases and J by 5 bases; unmatched bases: 9. From germline, CDR1 is SGHNT and CDR2 YYREEE (reference sequence). The CDR3 DNA reads TGTGCCAGCAGCTTGGAGTGGACTAGCGGGGGGACGGGGGAGACCCAGTACTTC. Protein: CASSLEWTSGGTGETQYF.

The rearrangement joins TRBV29-1 to TRBJ1-2; tentatively, D is TRBD1 (5 bases). V dropped 3 bases and J dropped 4 bases, with 12 bases sitting between them. This CDR3 has 13 amino acids. The germline CDR1 and CDR2 sequences are SQVTM and ANQGSEA. Written as DNA, the CDR3 is TGCAGCGTTGACTGGCAGGGAAGCTATGGCTACACCTTC. Translating gives CSVDWQGSYGYTF.

The V and J genes are TRBV18 and TRBJ1-6, with D possibly TRBD1 on 5 matching bases. V lost 5 bases, J lost 7 bases, and 15 bases lay in between. Germline CDR1 reads KGHSH; CDR2 reads LQKENI. The length of the CDR3 is 15 residues. The CDR3 sequence is CASSKRQGENSPLHF. In DNA form, the CDR3 reads TGTGCCAGCTCAAAACGGCAGGGTGAAAATTCACCCCTCCACTTT.

This clone was detected only once. V and J are TRBV12-5 and TRBJ2-2, with D perhaps matching TRBD2 (5 bases). The CDR3 extends over 16 amino acids. Germline CDR1 LGHNT, CDR2 FRNRAP. Trimming stripped 5 bases from V and 0 bases from J, with 13 bases between. CDR3 bases: TGTGCTAGTGGTACGGGAAATTCTGCGAACACCGGGGAGCTGTTTTTT. Encoded protein: CASGTGNSANTGELFF.